What follows are 5 T cell receptor beta chains derived from one specimen sequenced in a study of human T cells and chemical hapten exposure. As to time point: patch test 2, 6 weeks after DPC sensitization. The treatment here: therapeutic diphenylcyclopropenone sensitization with weekly scalp DPC. TCRdb recomputed calls from the RACE reads with MiXCR, one row per CDR3 protein. The data show over 85,000 distinct CDR3 sequences, 9.3% seen once. Source: whole blood, taken in connection with sensitization to the hapten diphenylcyclopropenone (DPC). These receptors were obtained from a woman aged 35 to 49 with alopecia areata. Some clones in this sample may be carry-over from other donors' samples.

The V and J genes are TRBV29-1 and TRBJ2-3; a possible D gene is TRBD2 (6 bases). The CDR3 length is 12 residues. Trimming cost V 4 bases and J 6 bases, with 11 bases left between them. Per germline, CDR1 SQVTM and CDR2 ANQGSEA. CDR3 coding DNA: TGCAGCGTTGGCCCTAGCGTGGATACGCAGTATTTT. Translating it yields CSVGPSVDTQYF.

This clonotype was recorded a few times. The chain is built from TRBV20-1 and TRBJ2-5, with TRBD2 matching 9 bases. J was trimmed by 6 bases and V by 5 bases; bases with no gene match: 7. The CDR3 extends over 13 amino acids. Per the germline V gene, CDR1 is DFQATT and CDR2 is SNEGSKA (reference sequence). In nucleotides, the CDR3 is TGCAGTGCTCCTAGCGGGACGGGGAAGACCCAGTACTTC. Translation: CSAPSGTGKTQYF.

In its sample, this clonotype was seen a few times. This chain uses TRBV7-8 with TRBJ2-1; 13 nucleotides match TRBD2. The germline CDR1 and CDR2 sequences are SGHVS and FQNEAQ. The CDR3 sequence is 12 residues long. Trimming removed 4 bases from V and 14 bases from J; junction bases left unmatched: 2. CDR3 sequence (DNA): TGTGCCAGCAGCTATACTAGCGGGAGGGAGTTCTTC. Amino acid sequence: CASSYTSGREFF.

As regards this clonotype: A junction boundary mismatches the germline segment, possibly from a read error. CDR3 DNA sequence: TGTGCCATCAGTGGATCGACTGGCGCTGGGGTCAACGTCCTGACTTTC. It specifies CAISGSTGAGVNVLTF. J is TRBJ2-6 and V is TRBV10-3, with D unresolved. There are 16 residues in the CDR3. Germline V gene sequence: CDR1 ENHRY, CDR2 SYGVKD.

This chain links TRBV7-6 with TRBJ2-1, with 12 nucleotides matching TRBD2. CDR1 is SGHVS and CDR2 is FNYEAQ in the germline V gene. The CDR3 consists of 17 residues. The V gene end was trimmed by 4 bases and the J gene end by 10 bases; junction bases not matched to a gene: 14. The CDR3 DNA reads TGTGCCAGCAGCTCTCCCCAACTAGCGGGAGGAATCAAAGAGCAGTTCTTC. This gives the protein CASSSPQLAGGIKEQFF.